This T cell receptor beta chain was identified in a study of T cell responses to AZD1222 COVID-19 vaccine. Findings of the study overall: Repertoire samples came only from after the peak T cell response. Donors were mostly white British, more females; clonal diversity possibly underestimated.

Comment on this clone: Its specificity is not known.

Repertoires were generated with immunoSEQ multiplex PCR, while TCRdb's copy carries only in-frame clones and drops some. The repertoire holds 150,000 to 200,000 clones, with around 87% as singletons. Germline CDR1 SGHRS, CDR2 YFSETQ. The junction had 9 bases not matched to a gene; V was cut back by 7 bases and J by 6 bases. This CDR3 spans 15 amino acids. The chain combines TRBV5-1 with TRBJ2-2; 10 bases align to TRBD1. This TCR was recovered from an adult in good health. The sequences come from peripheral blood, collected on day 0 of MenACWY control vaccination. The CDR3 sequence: CASRDRTGGSGELFF. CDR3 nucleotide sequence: TGCGCCAGCCGCGACAGGACAGGGGGTTCCGGGGAGCTGTTTTTT.